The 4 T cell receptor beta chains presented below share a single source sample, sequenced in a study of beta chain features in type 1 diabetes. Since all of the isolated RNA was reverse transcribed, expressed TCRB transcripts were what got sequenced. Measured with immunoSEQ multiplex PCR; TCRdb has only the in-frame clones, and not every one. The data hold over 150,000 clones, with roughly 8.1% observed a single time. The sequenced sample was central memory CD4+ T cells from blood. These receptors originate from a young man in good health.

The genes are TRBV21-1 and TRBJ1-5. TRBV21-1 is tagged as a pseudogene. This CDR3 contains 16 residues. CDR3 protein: CASSKARGLSNQPQHF. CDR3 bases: TGTGCCAGCAGCAAAGCTCGCGGGTTAAGCAATCAGCCCCAGCATTTT.

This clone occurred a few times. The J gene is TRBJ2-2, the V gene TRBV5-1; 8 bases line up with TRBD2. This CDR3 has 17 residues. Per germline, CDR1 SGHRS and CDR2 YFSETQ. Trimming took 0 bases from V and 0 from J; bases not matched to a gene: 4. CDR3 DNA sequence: TGCGCCAGCAGCTTGGCACCGGGACTAGCGAACACCGGGGAGCTGTTTTTT. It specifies CASSLAPGLANTGELFF. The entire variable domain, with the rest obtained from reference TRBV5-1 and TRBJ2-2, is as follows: KAGVTQTPRYLIKTRGQQVTLSCSPISGHRSVSWYQQTPGQGLQFLFEYFSETQRNKGNFPGRFSGRQFSNSRSEMNVSTLELGDSALYLCASSLAPGLANTGELFFGEGSRLTVL.

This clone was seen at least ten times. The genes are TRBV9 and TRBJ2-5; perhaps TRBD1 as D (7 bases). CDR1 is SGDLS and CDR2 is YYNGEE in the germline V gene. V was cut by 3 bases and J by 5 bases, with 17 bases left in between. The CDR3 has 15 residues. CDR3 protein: CASSALQGTWETQYF. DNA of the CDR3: TGTGCCAGCAGCGCGTTACAGGGGACTTGGGAGACCCAGTACTTC.

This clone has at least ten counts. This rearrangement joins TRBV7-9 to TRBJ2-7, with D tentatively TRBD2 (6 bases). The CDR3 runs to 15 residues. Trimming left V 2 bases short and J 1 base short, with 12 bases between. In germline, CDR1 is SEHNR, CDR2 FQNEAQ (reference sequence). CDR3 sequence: CASSLQPSASYEQYF. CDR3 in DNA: TGTGCCAGCAGCTTACAACCTAGCGCTTCCTACGAGCAGTACTTC.